The T cell receptor beta chain under discussion was sequenced for a study of shared T cell receptors in the human thymus. Germline trimming cut 1 base from V and 7 bases from J; bases unmatched to any gene: 13. CDR1 and CDR2 (germline): SEHNR, FQNEAQ (reference sequence). The CDR3 is made up of 18 amino acids. Produced via immunoSEQ multiplex PCR; TCRdb's table is partial and in-frame only. The sample has more than 550,000 clones, around 87% seen once; the top ten hold roughly 0.0087%. These data also featured in a second study, about human thymus T cells. As that study records: The people who donated were healthy Finnish babies having corrective surgery for congenital heart defects. Thymic tissue was derived from resections collected during corrective heart surgery. Thymic and blood repertoires appeared to show biased V and J gene usage. Thymic TCR repertoires of unrelated people reportedly overlapped highly.

The J gene is TRBJ2-1, the V gene TRBV7-9, with 10 bases aligning to TRBD2. The TCR was taken from a boy younger than two with a congenital heart defect. The sequenced sample consisted of thymocytes. The CDR3 reads CASSLGPLAGDGGNEQFF. The CDR3 DNA reads TGTGCCAGCAGCTTAGGTCCTCTAGCGGGAGATGGGGGTAATGAGCAGTTCTTC.